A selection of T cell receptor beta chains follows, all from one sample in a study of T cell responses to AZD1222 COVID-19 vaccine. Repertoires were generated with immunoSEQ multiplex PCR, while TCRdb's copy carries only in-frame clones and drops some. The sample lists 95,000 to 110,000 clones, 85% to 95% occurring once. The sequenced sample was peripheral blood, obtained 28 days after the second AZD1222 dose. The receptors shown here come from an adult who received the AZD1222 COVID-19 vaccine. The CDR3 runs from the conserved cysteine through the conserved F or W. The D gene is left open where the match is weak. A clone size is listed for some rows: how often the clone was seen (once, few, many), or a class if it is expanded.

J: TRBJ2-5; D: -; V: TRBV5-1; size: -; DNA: TGCGCCAGCAGCCCCGGGTCGGGGGCCGTACAAGAGACCCAGTACTTC; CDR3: CASSPGSGAVQETQYF
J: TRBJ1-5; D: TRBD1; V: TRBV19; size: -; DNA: TGTGCCAGTAGTATTGGGGACAGGAGGGTCATGGGCAATCAGCCCCAGCATTTT; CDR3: CASSIGDRRVMGNQPQHF
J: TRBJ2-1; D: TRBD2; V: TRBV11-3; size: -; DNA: TGTGCCAGCAGCTTAGGCGGGAGTCAGCTCAATGAGCAGTTCTTC; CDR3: CASSLGGSQLNEQFF
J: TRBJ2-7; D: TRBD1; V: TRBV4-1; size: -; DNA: TGCGCCAGCAGTCGCGACAGGGACCACGAGCAGTACTTC; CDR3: CASSRDRDHEQYF
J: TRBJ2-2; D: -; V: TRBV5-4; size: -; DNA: TGTGCCAGCAGCTTGCGACAGTCGGACTCCGGGGAGCTGTTTTTT; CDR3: CASSLRQSDSGELFF
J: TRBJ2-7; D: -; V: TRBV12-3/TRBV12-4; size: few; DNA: TGTGCCAGCAGTTTCCTTGGTGAGCAGTACTTC; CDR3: CASSFLGEQYF
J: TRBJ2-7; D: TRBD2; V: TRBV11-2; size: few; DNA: TGTGCCAGCAGCGAGGGGACTAGCGGGGGGCTGTACTTC; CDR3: CASSEGTSGGLYF
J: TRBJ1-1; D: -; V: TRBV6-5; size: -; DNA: TGTGCCAGCAGTTATCCGGACACTGAAGCTTTCTTT; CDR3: CASSYPDTEAFF
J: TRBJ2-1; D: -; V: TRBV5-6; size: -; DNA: TGTGCCAGCAGCTTGTTTGCAAGTTTCGATGAGCAGTTCTTC; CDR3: CASSLFASFDEQFF
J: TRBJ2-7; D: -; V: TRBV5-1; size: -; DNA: TGCGCCAGCAGCTTGGCCCGGGACGGCTACGAGCAGTACTTC; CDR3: CASSLARDGYEQYF
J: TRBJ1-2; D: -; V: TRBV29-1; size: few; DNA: TGCAGCGCCCGCGACTCCGAGGGGCATGGCTACACCTTC; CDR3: CSARDSEGHGYTF
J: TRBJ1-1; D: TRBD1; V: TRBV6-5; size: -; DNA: TGTGCCAGCAGTCGGGACAGGGCTAGAGCCTTCTTT; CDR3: CASSRDRARAFF
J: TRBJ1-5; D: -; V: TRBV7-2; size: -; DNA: TGTGCCAGCAGCTTCCGACGGAATGAGGCGCCCCAGCATTTT; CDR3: CASSFRRNEAPQHF
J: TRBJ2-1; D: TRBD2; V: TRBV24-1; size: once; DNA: TGTGCCACCAGTGATTCGACTAGCGGGGCCTACAATGAGCAGTTCTTC; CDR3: CATSDSTSGAYNEQFF
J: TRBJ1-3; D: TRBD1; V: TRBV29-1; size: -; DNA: TGCAGCGTTGAACTTTTTCAGGGGGCGATTGGAAACACCATATATTTT; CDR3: CSVELFQGAIGNTIYF
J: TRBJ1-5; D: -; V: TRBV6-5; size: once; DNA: TGTGCCAGCAACAGAGTGATAAGCAATCAGCCCCAGCATTTT; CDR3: CASNRVISNQPQHF
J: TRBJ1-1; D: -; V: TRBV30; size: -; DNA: TGTGCCTGGAGTGTAGGGATGAACACTGAAGCTTTCTTT; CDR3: CAWSVGMNTEAFF
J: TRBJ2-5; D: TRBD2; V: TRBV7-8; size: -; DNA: TGTGCCAGCAGCTTAGAGACTAGCGGTTCAGGGACCCAGTACTTC; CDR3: CASSLETSGSGTQYF
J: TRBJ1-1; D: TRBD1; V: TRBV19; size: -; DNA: TGTGCCAGTACCCCGAGGGGGACAGGGGGCACTGAAGCTTTCTTT; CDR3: CASTPRGTGGTEAFF
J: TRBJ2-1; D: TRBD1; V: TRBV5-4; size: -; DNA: TGTGCCAGCAGCTTCGGGACAGGGGTCGAGGAGCAGTTCTTC; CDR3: CASSFGTGVEEQFF
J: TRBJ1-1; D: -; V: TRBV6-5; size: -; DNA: TGTGCCAGCAGTTACCGGGTAGAGAACACTGAAGCTTTCTTT; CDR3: CASSYRVENTEAFF
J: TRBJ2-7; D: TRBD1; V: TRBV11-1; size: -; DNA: TGTGCCAGCAGCCAGAGGACAGGGGGCTACGAGCAGTACTTC; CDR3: CASSQRTGGYEQYF
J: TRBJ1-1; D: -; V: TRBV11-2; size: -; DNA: TGTGCCAGCAGCTTAACCTTGACAACGAACACTGAAGCTTTCTTT; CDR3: CASSLTLTTNTEAFF
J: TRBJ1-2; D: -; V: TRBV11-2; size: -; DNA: TGTGCCAGCAGCTTAGCCTGGCGGCAGGTTGAAGTAGGCTATGGCTACACCTTC; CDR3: CASSLAWRQVEVGYGYTF
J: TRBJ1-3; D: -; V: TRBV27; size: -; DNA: TGTGCCAGCAGACCCGGACGGTTATCCTCTGGAAACACCATATATTTT; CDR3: CASRPGRLSSGNTIYF
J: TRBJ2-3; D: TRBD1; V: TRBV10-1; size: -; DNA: TGCGCCAGCAGCCGGGACAGGGGAGCAGATACGCAGTATTTT; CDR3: CASSRDRGADTQYF
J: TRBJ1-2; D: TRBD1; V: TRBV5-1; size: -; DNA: TGCGCCAGCAGCGAGGGGGCGACCTATGGCTACACCTTC; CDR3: CASSEGATYGYTF
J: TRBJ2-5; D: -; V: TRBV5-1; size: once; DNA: TGCGCCAGCAGCTTGGGAGGGGTCCCCCAAGAGACCCAGTACTTC; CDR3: CASSLGGVPQETQYF
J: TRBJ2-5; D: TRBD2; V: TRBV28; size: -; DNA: TGTGCCAGCAGTTTAGCGGGGGGCCTGGGGACCCAGTACTTC; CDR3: CASSLAGGLGTQYF
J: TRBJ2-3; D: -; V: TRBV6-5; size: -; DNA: TGTGCCAGCAGTTACAGGCGGATAAGCACAGATACGCAGTATTTT; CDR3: CASSYRRISTDTQYF
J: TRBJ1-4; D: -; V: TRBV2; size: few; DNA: TGTGCCAGCAGTGAACGCTGGGGTCCTTCGAAAAAACTGTTTTTT; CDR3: CASSERWGPSKKLFF
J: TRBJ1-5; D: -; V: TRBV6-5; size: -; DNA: TGTGCCAGCAGTTCCTTCAATCAGCCCCAGCATTTT; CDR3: CASSSFNQPQHF
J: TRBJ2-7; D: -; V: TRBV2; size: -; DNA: TGTGCCAGCAGTAACAGAAGGGTCCAATTGATCGAGCAGTACTTC; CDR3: CASSNRRVQLIEQYF
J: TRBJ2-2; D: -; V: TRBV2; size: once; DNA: TGTGCCAGCAGTGAAGTCCGGGCAGGGGCCGGCGGGGAGCTGTTTTTT; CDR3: CASSEVRAGAGGELFF
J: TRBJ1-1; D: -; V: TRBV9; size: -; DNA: TGTGCCAGCGGGACACATCAAAACACTGAAGCTTTCTTT; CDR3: CASGTHQNTEAFF